This TCR beta chain is drawn from a study of T cell repertoires in cytomegalovirus infection (dated by TCRdb to about 2019). Concerning the study at large: The HLA type of each donor mattered for the analysis, because public TCR beta signatures pointed to carriage of CMV infection along with the matching HLA type.

General findings and caveats noted by the study authors: The ex vivo response was dominated by HLA-C-restricted CMV-specific TCR beta clonotypes, and the single most frequent clonotype in two of eight donors was supplied by these HLA-C-restricted clonotypes. Carriers of CMV infection plus the relevant HLA type were discriminated by the cumulative frequency of public TCR beta family members in the study cohort and in an independent approximately 350-donor cohort.

CDR1 and CDR2 are drawn from the germline V gene: SGHTA, FQGNSA. V is cut by 6 bases and J by 3 bases, and the space between the germline ends is 9 bases. Taken from cysteine to phenylalanine, the CDR3 has 13 residues. CDR3 DNA is the only sequence kept; it has 39 bases, read in frame from the first base. This clonotype was seen many times. Its antigen target is currently unknown. The input lacks base qualities; no much larger clone sits a single base away. For sequencing, an Illumina HiSeq 1500 was employed. TCRdb applied fastp at Q25 and MiXCR to the public reads, then kept only in-frame beta chains. Each CDR3 protein appears once, grouped with its most common genes and DNA. The sample table holds approximately 500,000 distinct CDR3 sequences, of which about 11% were seen once. Jointly, the top ten make up roughly 10% of the sample.

This TCR derives from a human donor in good health (CMV status not recorded). Some clones in this sample may be carry-over from other donors' samples. Sequenced sample: PBMCs. The chain employs TRBV7-2 and TRBJ1-5; a weak D assignment points to TRBD1 (5 bases agree). The CDR3 in this case is CASSSGHNQPQHF. The nucleotide sequence reads TGTGCCAGCAGTTCTGGACACAATCAGCCCCAGCATTTT.